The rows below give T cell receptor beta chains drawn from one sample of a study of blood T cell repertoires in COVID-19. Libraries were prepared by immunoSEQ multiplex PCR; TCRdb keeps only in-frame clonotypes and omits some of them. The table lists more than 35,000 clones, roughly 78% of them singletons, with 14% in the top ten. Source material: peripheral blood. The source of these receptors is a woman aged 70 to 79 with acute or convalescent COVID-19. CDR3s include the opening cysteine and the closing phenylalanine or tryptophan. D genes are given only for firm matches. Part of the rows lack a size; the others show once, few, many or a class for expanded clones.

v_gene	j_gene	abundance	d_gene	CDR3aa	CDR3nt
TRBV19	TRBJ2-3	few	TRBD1	CASSGGTGDADTQYF	TGTGCCAGTAGTGGGGGGACAGGGGATGCAGATACGCAGTATTTT
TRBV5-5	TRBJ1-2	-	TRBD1	CASSLGPGQGVYGYTF	TGTGCCAGCAGCTTGGGACCGGGACAGGGGGTTTATGGCTACACCTTC
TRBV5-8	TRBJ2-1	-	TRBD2	CASSLGTLAGVEEQFF	TGTGCCAGCAGCTTGGGGACCCTAGCGGGGGTCGAGGAGCAGTTCTTC
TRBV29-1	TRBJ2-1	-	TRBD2	CSVTGGPSSYNEQFF	TGCAGCGTTACGGGGGGGCCAAGCTCCTACAATGAGCAGTTCTTC
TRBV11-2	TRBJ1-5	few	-	CASSLDYNQPQHF	TGTGCCAGCAGCTTAGACTACAATCAGCCCCAGCATTTT
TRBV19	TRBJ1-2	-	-	CASSIDLRQTYGYTF	TGTGCCAGTAGTATAGATTTAAGACAGACCTATGGCTACACCTTC
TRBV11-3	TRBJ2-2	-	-	CASSLGLQSGELFF	TGTGCCAGCAGCCTGGGACTTCAGAGCGGGGAGCTGTTTTTT
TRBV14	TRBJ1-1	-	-	CASSQGPVILNTEAFF	TGTGCCAGCAGCCAGGGGCCAGTTATATTGAACACTGAAGCTTTCTTT
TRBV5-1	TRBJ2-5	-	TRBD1	CASSLAGTGRRETQYF	TGCGCCAGCAGCTTGGCCGGGACAGGGAGGAGGGAGACCCAGTACTTC
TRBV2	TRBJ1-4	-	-	CARLEEEKLFF	TGTGCCAGATTGGAGGAAGAAAAACTGTTTTTT
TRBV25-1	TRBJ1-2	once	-	CASSESGSRRGYTF	TGTGCCAGCAGTGAGTCGGGGTCTCGTCGTGGCTACACCTTC
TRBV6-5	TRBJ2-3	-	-	CASRLLSTDTQYF	TGTGCCAGCAGACTACTGAGCACAGATACGCAGTATTTT
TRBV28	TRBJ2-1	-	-	CASSFVVRGSYNEQFF	TGTGCCAGCAGTTTTGTGGTCCGGGGGTCCTACAATGAGCAGTTCTTC
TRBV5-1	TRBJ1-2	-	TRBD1	CASSAGQNYGYTF	TGCGCCAGCAGCGCGGGACAGAACTATGGCTACACCTTC
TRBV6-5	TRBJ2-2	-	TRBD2	CASRKGGGNTGELFF	TGTGCCAGCAGAAAAGGCGGGGGGAACACCGGGGAGCTGTTTTTT
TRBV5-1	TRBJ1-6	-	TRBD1	CASSLGPGTGQNNSPLHF	TGCGCCAGCAGCTTGGGGCCCGGGACAGGGCAGAATAATTCACCCCTCCACTTT
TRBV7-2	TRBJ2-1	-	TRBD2	CASSFSAGDNEQFF	TGTGCCAGCAGCTTTAGCGCGGGGGACAATGAGCAGTTCTTC
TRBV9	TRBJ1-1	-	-	CASSNMNTEAFF	TGTGCCAGCAGCAATATGAACACTGAAGCTTTCTTT
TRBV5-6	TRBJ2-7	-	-	CASSSTRLGFNRDGGQYF	TGTGCCAGCAGCTCTACGCGACTAGGCTTCAATCGCGACGGGGGGCAGTACTTC
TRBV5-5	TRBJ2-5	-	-	CASSLTGQEGETQYF	TGTGCCAGCAGCTTGACCGGACAGGAGGGAGAGACCCAGTACTTC
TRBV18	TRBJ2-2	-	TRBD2	CASSPYNLAGGRTGELFF	TGTGCCAGCTCACCCTACAATTTAGCGGGAGGACGCACCGGGGAGCTGTTTTTT
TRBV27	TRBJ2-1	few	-	CASSLSEGGRGFF	TGTGCCAGCAGTTTATCGGAGGGGGGGAGAGGGTTCTTC
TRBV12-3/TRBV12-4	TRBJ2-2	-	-	CASSLDWTGELFF	TGTGCCAGCAGTTTAGACTGGACCGGGGAGCTGTTTTTT
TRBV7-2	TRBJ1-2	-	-	CASSFEPVNYGYTF	TGTGCCAGCAGCTTCGAACCAGTTAACTATGGCTACACCTTC
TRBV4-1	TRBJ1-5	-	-	CASSPGGGRQPQHF	TGCGCCAGCAGCCCCGGGGGGGGCAGACAGCCCCAGCATTTT
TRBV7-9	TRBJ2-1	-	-	CASSLMRGSYNEQFF	TGTGCCAGCAGCTTAATGCGGGGCTCCTACAATGAGCAGTTCTTC
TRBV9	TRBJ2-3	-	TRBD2	CASSVVPGGPRDTQYF	TGTGCCAGCAGCGTAGTGCCGGGAGGGCCGAGAGATACGCAGTATTTT
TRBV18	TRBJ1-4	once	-	CASSPGATNEKLFF	TGTGCCAGCTCACCGGGGGCCACTAATGAAAAACTGTTTTTT
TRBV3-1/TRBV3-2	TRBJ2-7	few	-	CASSQALDYEQYF	TGTGCCAGCAGCCAGGCACTAGACTACGAGCAGTACTTC
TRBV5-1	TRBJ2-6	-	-	CASSTGQSGANVLTF	TGCGCCAGCAGCACCGGACAGTCTGGGGCCAACGTCCTGACTTTC
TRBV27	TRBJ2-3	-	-	CASRRGFTDTQYF	TGTGCCAGCAGGAGAGGTTTCACAGATACGCAGTATTTT
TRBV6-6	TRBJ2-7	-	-	CASLPAGAYSYEQYF	TGTGCCAGCCTCCCCGCAGGGGCGTACTCCTACGAGCAGTACTTC